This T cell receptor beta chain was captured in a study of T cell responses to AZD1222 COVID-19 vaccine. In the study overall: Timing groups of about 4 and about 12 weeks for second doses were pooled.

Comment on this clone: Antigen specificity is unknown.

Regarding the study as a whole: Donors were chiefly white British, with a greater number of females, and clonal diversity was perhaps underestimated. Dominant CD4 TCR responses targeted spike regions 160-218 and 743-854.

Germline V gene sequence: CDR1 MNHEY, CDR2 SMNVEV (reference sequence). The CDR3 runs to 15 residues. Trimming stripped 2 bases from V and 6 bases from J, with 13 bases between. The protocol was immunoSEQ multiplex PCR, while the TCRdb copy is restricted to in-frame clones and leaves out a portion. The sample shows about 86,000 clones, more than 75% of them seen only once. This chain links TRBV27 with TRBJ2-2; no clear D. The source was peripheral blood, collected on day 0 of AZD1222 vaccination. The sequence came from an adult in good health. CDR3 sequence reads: CASSLKAYRPGELFF. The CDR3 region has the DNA TGTGCCAGCAGTTTAAAGGCTTACCGCCCCGGGGAGCTGTTTTTT.